This TCR beta chain was profiled in a study of cytomegalovirus exposure and HLA in healthy donors. V was clipped by 4 bases and J by 1 base; unmatched bases: 9. CDR1 is SGHRS and CDR2 is YFSETQ in the germline V gene. There are 16 residues in the CDR3. Details on this clone: Its cognate antigen is unknown.

General study results and limits: A few chains linked to CMV were shown in vitro to be specific for CMV antigens. The study recorded about 160 TCR beta chains that were cytomegalovirus-associated.

60 Vbeta and 13 Jbeta primers were used in PCR. Here immunoSEQ multiplex PCR was the method, and the copy in TCRdb shows in-frame clones only, minus some. Counted here are roughly 120,000 clones, 70% to 75% occurring once; the ten biggest clones make up 1.6%. This chain connects TRBV5-1 to TRBJ2-7; 9 positions agree with TRBD2. Sequences were obtained from PBMCs. The TCR sequence derives from a woman younger than 35 in good health and CMV-seronegative. The CDR3 coding sequence is TGCGCCAGCAGCCAGGCTACTAGCGGGCGATCCTACGAGCAGTACTTC. It codes for CASSQATSGRSYEQYF.